Below are 18 T cell receptor beta chains sequenced from a single sample in a study of immune characterization of retroperitoneal liposarcoma. TCRdb reanalysed the PCR reads using MiXCR and keeps one entry per CDR3 protein. The profile shows 6,000 to 7,000 distinct CDR3 sequences, roughly 29% of them singletons. The sequencing sample was made of blood. The receptors stem from a male donor with retroperitoneal liposarcoma.

By sample fraction, this clonotype is medium-sized. This chain uses TRBV7-2 with TRBJ2-3; 8 nucleotides match TRBD2. CDR1 SGHTA and CDR2 FQGNSA come from the germline V gene. CDR3 length: 16 residues. V shed 8 bases and J 1 base; nucleotides not matched to a gene: 11. The CDR3 sequence is CASRSRAGGGTDTQYF. As DNA, the CDR3 is TGTGCCAGCCGCTCAAGGGCGGGGGGCGGCACAGATACGCAGTATTTT.

This clonotype has just one count. The chain links TRBV9 to TRBJ2-1, with TRBD1 identical over 10 bases. Judging by the DNA end, TRBJ2-7 fits better; the J call may be wrong. Germline V gives CDR1 SGDLS, CDR2 YYNGEE. The CDR3 is 15 residues long. Here the CDR3 reads CASSKGTGAYNEQYF. CDR3 nucleotide sequence: TGTGCCAGCAGCAAAGGGACAGGGGCCTACAATGAGCAGTACTTC.

This clonotype was found once. The chain employs TRBV7-6 and TRBJ1-1, with D possibly being TRBD1 (6 bases). The CDR3 is made up of 15 amino acids. V shed 2 bases and J shed 2 bases, with 12 bases lying between them. The germline gives CDR1 SGHVS, CDR2 FNYEAQ. The CDR3: CASSLLVTGNTEAFF. CDR3 bases: TGTGCCAGCAGCTTATTGGTGACAGGCAACACTGAAGCTTTCTTT.

This sequence joins TRBV28 and TRBJ2-3; D gene ambiguous. There are 14 residues in the CDR3. Germline V gene sequence: CDR1 MDHEN, CDR2 SYDVKM. V shed 4 bases and J shed 3 bases, with 11 bases lying between them. The CDR3 DNA follows: TGTGCCAGCAGTTCCCGGACCGTTACAGATACGCAGTATTTT. This translates into CASSSRTVTDTQYF.

This clonotype was seen repeatedly, ten times or more. The chain has TRBV7-2 and TRBJ1-5; TRBD1 aligns across 12 bases. This CDR3 is built from 16 residues. The junction had 7 bases not matched to a gene; V was cut back by 4 bases and J by 6 bases. In germline, CDR1 is SGHTA, CDR2 FQGNSA. As DNA, the CDR3 is TGTGCCAGCAGCTCAACCGGGACAGGGGGCGGTCAGCCCCAGCATTTT. This translates into CASSSTGTGGGQPQHF.

Relative to its sample, this clonotype is large. This chain links TRBV11-2 with TRBJ2-1; a possible D gene is TRBD1 (6 bases). This CDR3 has 13 residues. Germline V gives CDR1 SGHAT, CDR2 FQNNGV. Between the trimmed V and J ends, which lost 2 bases and 6 bases, there was a span of 8 bases. In DNA form, the CDR3 reads TGTGCCAGCAGCTTATTACAGGGCAATGAGCAGTTCTTC. Residues: CASSLLQGNEQFF.

This clonotype was seen at least ten times. The gene calls are TRBV27 and TRBJ2-1; D possibly uses TRBD1 or TRBD2 (5 bases each). Near its end, the DNA agrees better with TRBJ2-7, so the J call may be wrong. Germline V CDR1 and CDR2: MNHEY, SMNVEV (reference sequence). The CDR3 is 14 amino acids. CDR3 residues: CASSFSGTAYEQYF. CDR3 nucleotides: TGTGCCAGCAGTTTTTCGGGGACGGCCTACGAGCAGTACTTC.

The gene calls are TRBV4-2 and TRBJ1-5; 10 nucleotides match TRBD1. After removal of 2 bases from V and 5 bases from J, the junction contained 6 bases not matched to a gene. CDR3 length equals 16 residues. CDR1 LGHNA and CDR2 YNFKEQ come from the germline V gene. CDR3 in amino acids: CASSQNPGQGYQPQHF. DNA of the CDR3: TGTGCCAGCAGCCAAAATCCGGGACAGGGGTATCAGCCCCAGCATTTT.

The V call is TRBV10-2, the J call TRBJ2-3, with D possibly matching TRBD1 (6 bases). The CDR3 totals 14 residues. V was shortened by 3 bases and J by 4 bases, with 11 bases between the two germline ends. Germline assignment: CDR1 WSHSY and CDR2 SAAADI. As DNA, the CDR3 is TGCGCCAGCAGTGACCGACAGGCCCCAGATACGCAGTATTTT. Amino acid sequence: CASSDRQAPDTQYF.

This clonotype is categorized as medium-sized (0.01 to 0.1%). The chain carries TRBV12-5 and TRBJ2-1; D unclear. The CDR3 extends over 14 amino acids. Germline V gene lookup returns CDR1 LGHNT and CDR2 FRNRAP. V lost 5 bases to trimming and J lost 5 bases, with 13 bases between them. The CDR3 DNA sequence: TGTGCTAGTGGTCTCTTTCTGAGGAACAATGAGCAGTTCTTC. Its translation is CASGLFLRNNEQFF.

In its sample, this clonotype was seen many times. V usage is TRBV4-3 and J usage is TRBJ2-1, with D uncertain. V gave up 0 bases and J gave up 7 bases, with 16 bases separating them. Germline CDR1 LGHNA, CDR2 YSLEER. The CDR3 extends over 16 amino acids. The CDR3 region is CASSQDLLTVPNEQFF. The CDR3 bases are TGCGCCAGCAGCCAAGATTTACTTACGGTGCCAAATGAGCAGTTCTTC.

This rearrangement joins TRBV7-2 to TRBJ2-1; 7 bases line up with TRBD1. Germline V gene data show CDR1 as SGHTA and CDR2 as FQGNSA. Trimming cost V 3 bases and J 2 bases; bases outside gene matches: 7. This CDR3 is built from 16 residues. The CDR3 region has the DNA TGTGCCAGCAGCTTCGTATCGACAGGGACCTACAATGAGCAGTTCTTC. It translates to CASSFVSTGTYNEQFF.

The J gene is TRBJ2-3, the V gene TRBV7-6; 8 nucleotides line up with TRBD1. The CDR3 consists of 14 residues. The V and J ends lost 3 bases and 4 bases, in that order; junction bases with no gene match: 3. Germline CDR1 SGHVS, CDR2 FNYEAQ. This CDR3 reads CASSFVQGADTQYF. For the CDR3, the DNA is TGTGCCAGCAGCTTCGTACAGGGGGCAGATACGCAGTATTTT. The complete variable domain, with remaining parts taken from reference TRBV7-6 and TRBJ2-3, reads GAGVSQSPRYKVTKRGQDVALRCDPISGHVSLYWYRQALGQGPEFLTYFNYEAQQDKSGLPNDRFSAERPEGSISTLTIQRTEQRDSAMYRCASSFVQGADTQYFGPGTRLTVL.

This clonotype has more than one count but fewer than ten. This chain links TRBV6-2 or TRBV6-3 with TRBJ2-5, with D possibly TRBD2 on 7 matching bases. Trimming stripped 5 bases from V and 5 bases from J, with 12 bases between. The CDR3 loop spans 13 amino acids. Germline values: CDR1 MNHEY, CDR2 SVGEGT. The CDR3 coding sequence is TGTGCCAGCAGTCGGGGGGCTTGGGAGACCCAGTACTTC. Translation gives CASSRGAWETQYF.

The V and J genes are TRBV11-2 and TRBJ2-1; 8 bases are shared with TRBD2. This CDR3 region has 16 residues. Looked up from germline, CDR1 is SGHAT and CDR2 is FQNNGV. The ends lost 4 bases at V and 10 bases at J; junction bases unmatched: 15. CDR3 sequence: CASSSGGASWNYEQFF. The DNA of the CDR3 is TGTGCCAGCAGCTCCGGGGGGGCTAGTTGGAACTACGAGCAGTTCTTC.

At least ten counts were recorded for this clonotype. V and J are TRBV7-2 and TRBJ2-5, with 14 bases fitting TRBD2. CDR1 SGHTA and CDR2 FQGNSA come from the germline V gene. V gave up 2 bases and J gave up 6 bases; unmatched junction bases: 8. The CDR3 is 17 amino acids. CDR3: CASSLSGTSGSMKTQYF. The CDR3, as DNA: TGTGCCAGCAGCTTATCCGGGACTAGCGGGAGTATGAAGACCCAGTACTTC.

This clonotype was recorded only once. One junction end disagrees with the germline gene, perhaps due to a read error. The chain uses TRBV4-1 and TRBJ1-3; no clear D. The germline gives CDR1 MGHRA, CDR2 YSYEKL. The CDR3 totals 14 residues. The CDR3 loop reads CASSPLGAGNTIYF. In nucleotides, the CDR3 is TGTGCCAGCAGCCCGCTCGGGGCTGGAAACACCATATATTTT.

This clonotype appeared a few times. V is TRBV6-5 and J is TRBJ1-2; D is undetermined. CDR3 length: 14 amino acids. V was cut by 0 bases and J by 8 bases, with 13 bases left in between. Germline-derived CDR1 and CDR2 are MNHEY and SVGAGI. This CDR3 reads CASSYSMGLGGYTF. The CDR3 DNA reads as TGTGCCAGCAGTTACTCGATGGGGTTGGGAGGCTACACCTTC.